This T cell receptor (beta chain) was identified in a study of blood T cell repertoires in COVID-19. V lost 0 bases and J 2 bases, leaving 5 bases between the germline ends. The germline V gene has CDR1 SGHTA and CDR2 FQGNSA. The CDR3 is 14 amino acids. Measured with immunoSEQ multiplex PCR; TCRdb has only the in-frame clones, and not every one. The data hold 140,000 or so clones, with 85% to 90% observed a single time. The receptor was isolated from a woman of 80 years or more with acute or convalescent COVID-19. Sequencing used peripheral blood. The chain recombines TRBV7-2 with TRBJ2-1, with D hard to call. The CDR3 DNA reads TGTGCCAGCAGCTTAGCTATCGCCTACAATGAGCAGTTCTTC. Its protein is CASSLAIAYNEQFF.